This T cell receptor (beta chain) was sequenced during a study of T cell changes during pregnancy in multiple sclerosis. This clone was recorded once. Between the trimmed V and J ends, which lost 2 bases and 4 bases, there was a span of 12 bases. Germline loops: CDR1 MNHEY, CDR2 SVGAGI. This CDR3 comprises 14 residues. Libraries were prepared by immunoSEQ multiplex PCR; TCRdb keeps only in-frame clonotypes and omits some of them. Of tens of thousands of clones listed, roughly 90% are singletons. The chain uses TRBV6-5 and TRBJ2-7, with D maybe TRBD1 (6 bases). The material sequenced was CD4+ T cells from peripheral blood mononuclear cells, taken after pregnancy. The TCR comes from a female donor in good health, enrolled as a control in a pregnancy study. CDR3 DNA: TGTGCCAGCAGTTACGCGAGCGGACAGTACGAGCAGTACTTC. It is translated as CASSYASGQYEQYF.